What follows are 25 T cell receptor beta chains derived from one specimen sequenced in a study of cytomegalovirus exposure and HLA in healthy donors. PCR amplification relied on 60 Vbeta primers (plus 13 Jbeta primers). The assay was immunoSEQ multiplex PCR, and TCRdb's table has in-frame clones only and misses some. The sample consists of 150,000 to 200,000 clones, 79% of them appearing once. The sequenced material came from PBMCs. The receptor set was obtained from a woman aged 45-65 years in good health and CMV-seronegative.

In its sample, this clone was seen a few times. This chain links TRBV19 with TRBJ1-5; D is ambiguous. This CDR3 is 15 amino acids long. The V gene lost 1 base and the J gene lost 3 bases, with 10 bases spanning the gap. Germline values: CDR1 LNHDA, CDR2 SQIVND (reference sequence). The CDR3: CASSIVGSNNQPQHF. The CDR3 bases are TGTGCCAGTAGTATAGTTGGCAGTAACAATCAGCCCCAGCATTTT.

The V gene is TRBV9, the J gene TRBJ2-3; 13 nucleotides align to TRBD2. The germline V gene has CDR1 SGDLS and CDR2 YYNGEE. Losses at the gene ends were 3 bases for V and 5 bases for J; bases not matched to a gene: 3. CDR3 length equals 15 residues. CDR3 residues: CASSGGLAGRDTQYF. DNA of the CDR3: TGTGCCAGCAGCGGGGGACTAGCGGGACGAGATACGCAGTATTTT.

As for this clone: The sample has other DNA sequences that encode this CDR3 too. The chain recombines TRBV5-1 with TRBJ2-5; 9 positions agree with TRBD2. The germline V gene encodes CDR1 SGHRS and CDR2 YFSETQ. The CDR3 totals 17 residues. Losses at the gene ends were 0 bases for V and 2 bases for J; bases not matched to a gene: 8. The CDR3 DNA reads TGCGCCAGCAGCTTGGGGTTAGCGGGAGCTCGGCAAGAGACCCAGTACTTC. It is translated as CASSLGLAGARQETQYF.

The V call is TRBV19, the J call TRBJ2-7; 10 nucleotides agree with TRBD2. Germline CDR1 is LNHDA and CDR2 is SQIVND (reference sequence). The CDR3 has 14 residues. V dropped 4 bases and J dropped 3; count of bases not matched to a gene: 3. CDR3 loop: CASSTLAGDYEQYF. The CDR3 DNA sequence: TGTGCCAGTAGTACCCTAGCGGGAGACTACGAGCAGTACTTC.

Remarks on this clone: The same CDR3 arises from other DNA sequences in this sample as well. This sequence joins TRBV6-4 and TRBJ2-2; D may be TRBD2 (5 bases). Germline values: CDR1 MRHNA, CDR2 SNTAGT. Trimming pared 0 bases from V and 4 bases from J, leaving 9 bases between. This CDR3 has 15 amino acids. CDR3 DNA sequence: TGTGCCAGCAGTGACTCCGCGGGCGGCACCGGGGAGCTGTTTTTT. Translation gives CASSDSAGGTGELFF.

This clone was seen only a few times. The chain is built from TRBV7-9 and TRBJ2-4; 9 bases are shared with TRBD2. There are 17 residues in the CDR3. V was pared by 2 bases and J by 5 bases, with 10 bases of the junction left unmatched. Germline loops: CDR1 SEHNR, CDR2 FQNEAQ (reference sequence). CDR3 coding DNA: TGTGCCAGCAGCTTAAGTCTGGCTAGCGGGATACAAAACATTCAGTACTTC. Translating gives CASSLSLASGIQNIQYF.

This clone came up a few times. This chain links TRBV19 with TRBJ1-1; 9 nucleotides agree with TRBD1. In germline, CDR1 is LNHDA, CDR2 SQIVND (reference sequence). There are 14 residues in the CDR3. With V trimmed by 7 bases and J by 5 bases, 8 bases remained unmatched. The CDR3 coding sequence is TGTGCCAGTATTAGGGGACAGGGTGGAACTGAAGCTTTCTTT. Encoded protein: CASIRGQGGTEAFF.

The chain uses TRBV5-1 and TRBJ2-1; D remains unclear. Trimming cost V 7 bases and J 2 bases, with 16 bases left between them. Per the germline V gene, CDR1 is SGHRS and CDR2 is YFSETQ. This CDR3 region has 15 residues. DNA of the CDR3: TGCGCCAGCTTTATCCGCGACTCTCCCTACAATGAGCAGTTCTTC. Protein sequence: CASFIRDSPYNEQFF. Looking up the rest from reference TRBV5-1 and TRBJ2-1 gives the full variable domain: KAGVTQTPRYLIKTRGQQVTLSCSPISGHRSVSWYQQTPGQGLQFLFEYFSETQRNKGNFPGRFSGRQFSNSRSEMNVSTLELGDSALYLCASFIRDSPYNEQFFGPGTRLTVL.

J is TRBJ2-7 and V is TRBV6-1; 8 bases agree with TRBD2. Germline V CDR1 and CDR2: MNHNS, SASEGT. The CDR3 covers 18 residues. The V and J ends lost 4 bases and 4 bases, in that order; junction bases with no gene match: 18. The CDR3 is CASSATWGGSGALYEQYF. In DNA form, the CDR3 reads TGTGCCAGCAGTGCCACTTGGGGGGGTAGCGGGGCCCTTTACGAGCAGTACTTC.

The CDR3 loop is CASSPELAFGTDTQYF. CDR3 bases: TGCGCCAGCAGCCCGGAACTAGCGTTTGGCACAGATACGCAGTATTTT. The genes are TRBV5-1 and TRBJ2-3; 7 bases are shared with TRBD2. Unmatched junction bases numbered 9, after V lost 4 bases and J lost 1 base. This CDR3 has 16 amino acids. In germline, CDR1 is SGHRS, CDR2 YFSETQ. Full variable domain (rest looked up from reference TRBV5-1 and TRBJ2-3): KAGVTQTPRYLIKTRGQQVTLSCSPISGHRSVSWYQQTPGQGLQFLFEYFSETQRNKGNFPGRFSGRQFSNSRSEMNVSTLELGDSALYLCASSPELAFGTDTQYFGPGTRLTVL.

The DNA for the CDR3 is TGTGCCAGCAGTTACCTCACAGGGGCAAGGACAGATACGCAGTATTTT. Translating it yields CASSYLTGARTDTQYF. This chain connects TRBV6-5 to TRBJ2-3; 7 nucleotides agree with TRBD1. The CDR3 loop spans 16 amino acids. V gave up 2 bases and J gave up 3 bases; unmatched junction bases: 8. Germline loops: CDR1 MNHEY, CDR2 SVGAGI.

This clone was counted once. The chain is built from TRBV28 and TRBJ2-5; 8 nucleotides agree with TRBD2. The germline CDR1 and CDR2 sequences are MDHEN and SYDVKM. The CDR3 loop spans 14 amino acids. The ends lost 5 bases at V and 3 bases at J; junction bases unmatched: 5. This chain's CDR3 is CASSTAGGKETQYF. CDR3 nucleotides: TGTGCCAGCAGTACGGCGGGGGGAAAAGAGACCCAGTACTTC.

The chain joins TRBV27 to TRBJ1-6; 8 bases match TRBD1. The V segment lost 5 bases and the J segment 9 bases; nucleotides outside the gene matches: 6. Germline lookup yields CDR1 MNHEY and CDR2 SMNVEV (reference sequence). This CDR3 contains 14 residues. CDR3: CASSATGGGSPLHF. The CDR3 bases are TGTGCCAGCAGTGCCACAGGGGGAGGTTCACCCCTCCACTTT.

The chain employs TRBV6-5 and TRBJ1-5; D possibly corresponds to TRBD1 (5 bases). The CDR3 contains 14 residues. Trimming removed 5 bases from V and 9 bases from J, with 17 bases in between. Germline V CDR1 and CDR2: MNHEY, SVGAGI. DNA of the CDR3: TGTGCCAGCAGTGAATGGGACGGGAGTTCGCCCCAGCATTTT. The encoded protein is CASSEWDGSSPQHF.

This clone has a handful of counts. This chain joins TRBV7-3 and TRBJ2-1; 9 nucleotides align to TRBD1. V lost 3 bases to trimming and J lost 3 bases; unmatched junction nucleotides: 0. Germline CDR1 is SGHTA and CDR2 is FQGTGA. The CDR3 is 14 residues long. The CDR3 nucleotides are TGTGCCAGCAGCTTGGACAGGGGCTACAATGAGCAGTTCTTC. Encoded protein: CASSLDRGYNEQFF.

The chain employs TRBV28 and TRBJ1-2; D ambiguous. This CDR3 is 12 amino acids long. V was trimmed by 7 bases and J by 2 bases, leaving 8 bases between them. Germline assignment: CDR1 MDHEN and CDR2 SYDVKM. In nucleotides, the CDR3 is TGTGCCAGCACTCCGGGGAACTATGGCTACACCTTC. Its translation is CASTPGNYGYTF.

This clone was counted only a few times. The V and J genes are TRBV28 and TRBJ1-2, with D perhaps matching TRBD1 (6 bases). Germline V gene sequence: CDR1 MDHEN, CDR2 SYDVKM. V gave up 3 bases and J gave up 7 bases, with 21 bases separating them. CDR3 size: 16 residues. CDR3 amino acids: CASSFPRDTLRGGYTF. In DNA, the CDR3 is TGTGCCAGCAGTTTTCCCCGGGACACTTTGAGGGGTGGCTACACCTTC.

This clone has a single count. The J gene is TRBJ2-7, the V gene TRBV28; D may be TRBD1 (5 bases). Looked up from germline, CDR1 is MDHEN and CDR2 is SYDVKM. V lost 3 bases and J lost 0, with 18 bases in between. The CDR3 sequence is 17 residues long. CDR3 bases: TGTGCCAGCAGTTTGCAGAAAAGGGGCAGGAGCTCCTACGAGCAGTACTTC. This gives the protein CASSLQKRGRSSYEQYF.

The chain combines TRBV18 with TRBJ2-1; 10 bases match TRBD2. In germline, CDR1 is KGHSH, CDR2 LQKENI. The length of the CDR3 is 15 residues. The V and J ends lost 6 bases and 0 bases, in that order; junction bases with no gene match: 2. In DNA form, the CDR3 reads TGTGCCAGCTCCAGGACTAGCGGCTCCTACAATGAGCAGTTCTTC. It specifies CASSRTSGSYNEQFF.

The chain is built from TRBV6-5 and TRBJ2-1, with 7 bases identical to TRBD1. The CDR3 sequence is 12 residues long. J lost 15 bases, V lost 6 bases, and 11 bases had no gene match. Germline V gene sequence: CDR1 MNHEY, CDR2 SVGAGI. The CDR3 DNA reads as TGTGCCAGCAGCCTGCGAAGGGGGCCCCCGTTCTTC. This gives the protein CASSLRRGPPFF.

The chain carries TRBV7-2 and TRBJ1-2, with 9 bases matching TRBD1. The V gene end was trimmed by 8 bases and the J gene end by 1 base; junction bases not matched to a gene: 11. Germline V lookup: CDR1 SGHTA, CDR2 FQGNSA. CDR3 length equals 16 residues. The CDR3 is CASLRGGQGLNYGYTF. The CDR3 nucleotides read TGTGCCAGCCTACGAGGGGGACAGGGCCTTAACTATGGCTACACCTTC.

This clone was seen just once. CDR3 DNA sequence: TGTGCCAGCAGCTTCGCCCAGGGAGGTTCCTACGAGCAGTACTTC. Its translation: CASSFAQGGSYEQYF. The rearrangement links TRBV7-8 to TRBJ2-7, with D possibly matching TRBD2 (6 bases). Germline CDR1 SGHVS, CDR2 FQNEAQ. Trimming shortened V by 3 bases and J by 1 base, and 13 bases separated the two germline ends. The CDR3 is made up of 15 amino acids.

In regard to this clone: One junction end does not reproduce the germline sequence, and a read error may be involved. CDR3 region: CSSSPDRATEAFF. In DNA form, the CDR3 reads TGTTCCAGCAGCCCCGACAGAGCCACTGAAGCTTTCTTT. The chain employs TRBV7-9 and TRBJ1-1; D possibly corresponds to TRBD1 (5 bases). CDR3 length equals 13 residues. Germline V gene lookup returns CDR1 SEHNR and CDR2 FQNEAQ (reference sequence).

The rearrangement links TRBV7-2 to TRBJ2-5; D perhaps matches TRBD2 (5 bases). The J call may be mistaken, given a closer DNA end match to TRBJ2-7. Germline loops: CDR1 SGHTA, CDR2 FQGNSA. The CDR3 totals 15 residues. The CDR3 DNA is TGTGCCAGCAGCCCCATTCCGGGGTCCTCCTACGAGCAGTACTTC. It yields the protein CASSPIPGSSYEQYF.

The chain employs TRBV6-5 and TRBJ2-7; weak D call: TRBD1 (5 bases). This CDR3 has 15 residues. Trimming cost V 5 bases and J 5 bases, with 19 bases left between them. The germline V gene has CDR1 MNHEY and CDR2 SVGAGI. The CDR3 DNA reads as TGTGCCAGCAGTAAAGGGGATAGGGCGGCCCACGAGCAGTACTTC. This translates into CASSKGDRAAHEQYF.